The 25 T cell receptor beta chains below all came from one sample that was sequenced in a study of T cell responses to AZD1222 COVID-19 vaccine. The method was immunoSEQ multiplex PCR; TCRdb's version includes in-frame clones alone and lacks a portion of them. The sample has tens of thousands of clones, around nine tenths seen once. This sample comprised peripheral blood, obtained 28 days after the second AZD1222 dose. These receptors came from an adult who received the AZD1222 COVID-19 vaccine.

The CDR3 spells CASSKGQTVAKNIQYF. The CDR3 DNA sequence: TGTGCCAGTAGTAAGGGACAGACAGTCGCCAAAAACATTCAGTACTTC. The V gene is TRBV19, the J gene TRBJ2-4, with 7 bases aligning to TRBD1. CDR1 and CDR2 (germline): LNHDA, SQIVND (reference sequence). After removal of 4 bases from V and 1 base from J, the junction contained 7 bases not matched to a gene. The CDR3 is made up of 16 amino acids.

The J gene is TRBJ2-3, the V gene TRBV6-2 or TRBV6-3; D may match TRBD1 or TRBD2 (5 bases each). In germline, CDR1 is MNHEY, CDR2 SVGEGT. The CDR3 totals 15 residues. V was cut by 2 bases and J by 6 bases, with 15 bases left in between. CDR3 sequence reads: CASSYEASWGDTQYF. The CDR3, as DNA: TGTGCCAGCAGTTACGAGGCTAGCTGGGGGGATACGCAGTATTTT.

The chain carries TRBV28 and TRBJ2-7; 11 bases match TRBD1. Unmatched junction bases numbered 8, after V lost 1 base and J lost 3 bases. Germline-derived CDR1 and CDR2 are MDHEN and SYDVKM. This CDR3 region has 17 residues. CDR3 nucleotides: TGTGCCAGCAGTTTATTAACCGGGACAGGGGGACTCTACGAGCAGTACTTC. Residues: CASSLLTGTGGLYEQYF.

This sequence joins TRBV3-1 (or the pseudogene TRBV3-2) and TRBJ1-3; 8 bases fit TRBD1. V lost 9 bases, J lost 7 bases, and 14 bases stayed unmatched. This CDR3 spans 15 amino acids. CDR1 and CDR2 (germline): LGHDT, YNNKEL (reference sequence). Written as DNA, the CDR3 is TGTGCCAGTTGTCCAGGGGGCGTTAGGAGTAACACCATATATTTT. It translates to CASCPGGVRSNTIYF.

J is TRBJ2-7 and V is TRBV3-1 (or the pseudogene TRBV3-2); a possible D gene is TRBD1 (6 bases). The CDR3 contains 13 residues. Germline loops: CDR1 LGHDT, CDR2 YNNKEL (reference sequence). V shed 4 bases and J shed 3 bases, with 10 bases lying between them. CDR3 coding DNA: TGTGCCAGCAGCCTTATGGACAGCTACGAGCAGTACTTC. It encodes CASSLMDSYEQYF.

The genes are TRBV3-1 (or the pseudogene TRBV3-2) and TRBJ2-5, with D perhaps assigned TRBD1 or TRBD2 (7 bases each). The CDR3 spans 13 residues. Germline V gene sequence: CDR1 LGHDT, CDR2 YNNKEL (reference sequence). The V gene lost 7 bases and the J gene lost 5 bases, with 14 bases spanning the gap. CDR3 protein: CASTPGGGETQYF. The CDR3 DNA follows: TGTGCCAGCACCCCAGGGGGGGGCGAGACCCAGTACTTC.

The V gene is TRBV3-1 (or the pseudogene TRBV3-2), the J gene TRBJ1-1, with D perhaps TRBD1 (5 bases). Germline-derived CDR1 and CDR2 are LGHDT and YNNKEL (reference sequence). V was shortened by 4 bases and J by 4 bases, with 19 bases between the two germline ends. The CDR3 length is 16 residues. This chain's CDR3 is CASSLIFGAMGTEAFF. The CDR3, as DNA: TGTGCCAGCAGCCTAATATTTGGGGCTATGGGCACTGAAGCTTTCTTT.

The V call is TRBV5-1, the J call TRBJ1-1; the D is unclear. Between the trimmed V and J ends, which lost 1 base and 1 base, there was a span of 8 bases. The CDR3 sequence is 14 residues long. Germline loops: CDR1 SGHRS, CDR2 YFSETQ. CDR3 residues: CASSLLQTNTEAFF. CDR3 coding DNA: TGCGCCAGCAGCTTGTTACAGACGAACACTGAAGCTTTCTTT. The full variable domain, rest sourced from reference TRBV5-1 and TRBJ1-1, is KAGVTQTPRYLIKTRGQQVTLSCSPISGHRSVSWYQQTPGQGLQFLFEYFSETQRNKGNFPGRFSGRQFSNSRSEMNVSTLELGDSALYLCASSLLQTNTEAFFGQGTRLTVV.

The CDR3, as DNA: TGTGCCAGCAGCCAAGTATTTATTGGGTTGGCAGATACGCAGTATTTT. Translating it yields CASSQVFIGLADTQYF. The gene calls are TRBV14 and TRBJ2-3; D is ambiguous. The germline CDR1 and CDR2 sequences are SGHDN and FVKESK. Trimming took off 1 base at V and 4 bases at J, with 15 bases between the two ends. CDR3 length equals 16 residues.

A single count supports this clone. CDR3 loop: CASSPLNRAREQFF. The CDR3 DNA reads as TGTGCCAGCTCACCATTAAACAGGGCTCGGGAGCAGTTCTTC. The chain employs TRBV18 and TRBJ2-1, with a weak D call TRBD1 (6 bases). The germline V gene has CDR1 KGHSH and CDR2 LQKENI. With 2 bases removed from V and 10 bases from J, the gap between germline ends came to 15 bases. The CDR3 consists of 14 residues.

This clone showed up just once. The chain employs TRBV7-9 and TRBJ2-5, with 8 bases matching TRBD1. V was clipped by 3 bases and J by 5 bases; unmatched bases: 2. The germline CDR1 and CDR2 sequences are SEHNR and FQNEAQ (reference sequence). The CDR3 runs to 13 residues. The CDR3 nucleotides read TGTGCCAGCAGCTTTCGACAGGGGGAGACCCAGTACTTC. Its translation: CASSFRQGETQYF.

This chain joins TRBV7-8 and TRBJ1-1, with 11 bases fitting TRBD1. Trimming removed 5 bases from V and 7 bases from J; junction bases left unmatched: 12. This CDR3 region has 16 residues. CDR1 and CDR2 from the germline V gene are SGHVS and FQNEAQ. The CDR3 loop reads CASSEGTGGSIHEAFF. As DNA, the CDR3 is TGTGCCAGCAGCGAGGGGACAGGGGGGTCTATACATGAAGCTTTCTTT. Complete variable domain (other parts from reference TRBV7-8 and TRBJ1-1): GAGVSQSPRYKVAKRGQDVALRCDPISGHVSLFWYQQALGQGPEFLTYFQNEAQLDKSGLPSDRFFAERPEGSVSTLKIQRTQQEDSAVYLCASSEGTGGSIHEAFFGQGTRLTVV.

CDR3 nucleotides: TGTGCCAGCAGCCTTGATGGGGAGGGGACTGAAGCTTTCTTT. Translating gives CASSLDGEGTEAFF. V usage is TRBV11-2 and J usage is TRBJ1-1; tentative D call: TRBD1 (5 bases). The CDR3 length is 14 residues. CDR1 is SGHAT and CDR2 is FQNNGV in the germline V gene. V lost 5 bases and J 5 bases, leaving 15 bases between the germline ends.

The genes are TRBV4-2 and TRBJ2-2; D might be TRBD2 (7 bases). The CDR3 length is 16 residues. V was clipped by 1 base and J by 0 bases, with 9 bases between them. Germline V lookup: CDR1 LGHNA, CDR2 YNFKEQ. This chain's CDR3 is CASSQGGGPNTGELFF. The CDR3 DNA reads TGTGCCAGCAGCCAAGGCGGGGGCCCGAACACCGGGGAGCTGTTTTTT.

The genes are TRBV6-1 and TRBJ1-2; TRBD1 might be the D (5 bases). V gave up 1 base and J gave up 6 bases, with 12 bases separating them. This CDR3 has 14 residues. Germline-derived CDR1 and CDR2 are MNHNS and SASEGT. The CDR3 here is CASSEVGRTNGYTF. CDR3 DNA sequence: TGTGCCAGCAGTGAAGTTGGCCGGACAAATGGCTACACCTTC.

This sequence joins TRBV29-1 and TRBJ2-2; maybe TRBD2 (6 bases). CDR1 is SQVTM and CDR2 is ANQGSEA in the germline V gene. CDR3 length: 13 amino acids. V lost 5 bases, J lost 4 bases, and 11 bases lay in between. CDR3 sequence: CSVYRDFTGELFF. The CDR3, as DNA: TGCAGCGTTTACCGGGACTTCACCGGGGAGCTGTTTTTT.

CDR3 residues: CASSWGLAGGRGNTGELFF. Here the CDR3 DNA reads TGTGCCAGCAGCTGGGGACTAGCGGGGGGCCGCGGGAACACCGGGGAGCTGTTTTTT. The J gene is TRBJ2-2, the V gene TRBV7-2, with TRBD2 identical over 15 bases. V lost 4 bases to trimming and J lost 1 base; unmatched junction nucleotides: 7. Germline lookup yields CDR1 SGHTA and CDR2 FQGNSA. The CDR3 totals 19 residues.

The rearrangement joins TRBV3-1 (or the pseudogene TRBV3-2) to TRBJ1-2, with TRBD1 matching 7 bases. The CDR3 length is 14 residues. Germline-derived CDR1 and CDR2 are LGHDT and YNNKEL (reference sequence). J was trimmed by 3 bases and V by 2 bases; bases with no gene match: 3. CDR3 protein: CASSQWQGDYGYTF. The CDR3 DNA sequence: TGTGCCAGCAGCCAATGGCAGGGGGACTATGGCTACACCTTC.

This chain uses TRBV6-5 with TRBJ1-5; no clear D. Germline V lookup: CDR1 MNHEY, CDR2 SVGAGI. V lost 8 bases and J 2 bases, leaving 7 bases between the germline ends. The CDR3 totals 12 residues. CDR3 bases: TGTGCCAGCGGAGGAGGCAATCAGCCCCAGCATTTT. This codes for CASGGGNQPQHF.

This chain connects TRBV18 to TRBJ2-6; TRBD1 matches at 7 bases. The CDR3 spans 15 residues. Germline V CDR1 and CDR2: KGHSH, LQKENI. Trimming at V came to 6 bases and at J to 11 bases, leaving 13 bases not matched to a gene. The CDR3 DNA reads TGTGCCAGCTCGAGGGGTGAGGGGGCTTCGTACGTCCTGACTTTC. This gives the protein CASSRGEGASYVLTF.

This sequence joins TRBV3-1 (or the pseudogene TRBV3-2) and TRBJ2-5; the match to TRBD2 covers 8 bases. Germline CDR1 reads LGHDT; CDR2 reads YNNKEL (reference sequence). The V gene end was trimmed by 0 bases and the J gene end by 1 base; junction bases not matched to a gene: 10. This CDR3 spans 18 amino acids. The CDR3 reads CASSQDRAGGLSQETQYF. CDR3 sequence (DNA): TGTGCCAGCAGCCAAGATCGGGCGGGGGGTCTTTCCCAAGAGACCCAGTACTTC.

The chain uses TRBV5-1 and TRBJ2-6; 7 bases map to TRBD1. J lost 1 base, V lost 4 bases, and 5 bases had no gene match. Germline V lookup: CDR1 SGHRS, CDR2 YFSETQ. This CDR3 spans 16 amino acids. CDR3: CASSDRVFSGANVLTF. In nucleotides, the CDR3 is TGCGCCAGCAGCGACAGGGTATTTTCTGGGGCCAACGTCCTGACTTTC.

V usage is TRBV15 and J usage is TRBJ2-7; 10 positions agree with TRBD1. This CDR3 has 15 amino acids. Looked up from germline, CDR1 is LNHNV and CDR2 is YYDKDF (reference sequence). Trimming took 5 bases from V and 5 from J; bases not matched to a gene: 9. The CDR3 DNA reads as TGTGCCACCAGCGGAACGACAGGGGGCGTCCACGAGCAGTACTTC. It encodes CATSGTTGGVHEQYF. Full variable domain (remainder filled in from reference TRBV15 and TRBJ2-7): DAMVIQNPRYQVTQFGKPVTLSCSQTLNHNVMYWYQQKSSQAPKLLFHYYDKDFNNEADTPDNFQSRRPNTSFCFLDIRSPGLGDTAMYLCATSGTTGGVHEQYFGPGTRLTVT.

The chain combines TRBV27 with TRBJ1-4; D remains unclear. This CDR3 region has 13 residues. Between the trimmed V and J ends, which lost 3 bases and 3 bases, there was a span of 5 bases. Per the germline V gene, CDR1 is MNHEY and CDR2 is SMNVEV (reference sequence). The CDR3 region has the DNA TGTGCCAGCAGTTTTCTGTCTAATGAAAAACTGTTTTTT. This gives the protein CASSFLSNEKLFF.

The chain joins TRBV30 to TRBJ1-2; D uncertain. The CDR3 spans 13 residues. The V gene lost 0 bases and the J gene lost 4 bases, with 9 bases spanning the gap. Germline CDR1 is GTSNPN and CDR2 is SVGIG (reference sequence). The CDR3 loop is CAWSVRGIYGYTF. CDR3 sequence (DNA): TGTGCCTGGAGTGTACGAGGGATCTATGGCTACACCTTC.